Listed here are 24 T cell receptor beta chains from one sample, sequenced in a study of shared T cell receptors in the human thymus. Sequenced by immunoSEQ multiplex PCR; TCRdb stores in-frame clones only, minus some. The sample includes approximately 660,000 clones, over 75% seen only once; the top ten take 0.0095% to 0.012%. These records were also assigned to another study, of human thymus T cells.

Material: thymocytes. The receptors were sampled from a boy younger than two with a congenital heart defect.

The chain combines TRBV6-6 with TRBJ1-2; D uncertain. V lost 0 bases to trimming and J lost 4 bases, with 12 bases between them. The germline CDR1 and CDR2 sequences are MNHNY and SVGAGI (reference sequence). The CDR3 is 15 amino acids. This CDR3 is CASSYSNVSRYGYTF. CDR3 bases: TGTGCCAGCAGTTACTCGAACGTGAGCCGCTATGGCTACACCTTC.

The sample holds one count of this clone. J is TRBJ2-1 and V is TRBV11-2; TRBD2 is a possible D gene (5 bases). The CDR3 loop spans 14 amino acids. Trimming took off 3 bases at V and 6 bases at J, with 12 bases between the two ends. The germline V gene has CDR1 SGHAT and CDR2 FQNNGV. The DNA for the CDR3 is TGTGCCAGCAGCTTGGGCGGGCACGCCAATGAGCAGTTCTTC. This codes for CASSLGGHANEQFF. Based on the CDR3 plus reference TRBV11-2 and TRBJ2-1, the full variable domain is EAGVAQSPRYKIIEKRQSVAFWCNPISGHATLYWYQQILGQGPKLLIQFQNNGVVDDSQLPKDRFSAERLKGVDSTLKIQPAKLEDSAVYLCASSLGGHANEQFFGPGTRLTVL.

The genes are TRBV28 and TRBJ2-7; 10 nucleotides line up with TRBD1. The CDR3 spans 16 residues. Trimming removed 5 bases from V and 4 bases from J; junction bases left unmatched: 11. CDR1 MDHEN and CDR2 SYDVKM come from the germline V gene. CDR3 protein: CASSINPGTGEYEQYF. The CDR3, as DNA: TGTGCCAGCAGTATAAACCCCGGGACAGGGGAGTACGAGCAGTACTTC.

CDR3 nucleotide sequence: TGTGCCAGCAGTTTGGGGGGTAGCACGAGCACAGATACGCAGTATTTT. It encodes CASSLGGSTSTDTQYF. This chain connects TRBV27 to TRBJ2-3; tentatively, D is TRBD2 (6 bases). Germline V gene sequence: CDR1 MNHEY, CDR2 SMNVEV (reference sequence). This CDR3 comprises 16 residues. V was clipped by 3 bases and J by 0 bases, with 13 bases between them.

This clone showed up just once. V is TRBV6-1 and J is TRBJ2-3; D is ambiguous. V was cut by 8 bases and J by 5 bases, with 8 bases left in between. The CDR3 has 11 residues. Germline CDR1 and CDR2: MNHNS and SASEGT. The CDR3 DNA reads TGTGCCAGCCTAATTCAAGATACGCAGTATTTT. This gives the protein CASLIQDTQYF.

V usage is TRBV5-6 and J usage is TRBJ2-2, with D possibly TRBD1 on 6 matching bases. CDR3 size: 16 residues. Trimming removed 4 bases from V and 5 bases from J, with 18 bases in between. Germline V CDR1 and CDR2: SGHDT, YYEEEE. CDR3 sequence reads: CASSNGPGEMTGELFF. The CDR3 coding sequence is TGTGCCAGCAGCAACGGACCAGGGGAGATGACCGGGGAGCTGTTTTTT.

V usage is TRBV5-6 and J usage is TRBJ2-3, with 10 bases that match TRBD1. CDR1 SGHDT and CDR2 YYEEEE come from the germline V gene. Losses at the gene ends were 4 bases for V and 5 bases for J; bases not matched to a gene: 4. This CDR3 is built from 14 residues. The CDR3 loop reads CASSTDRGKDTQYF. The CDR3 DNA sequence: TGTGCCAGCAGCACGGACAGGGGGAAAGATACGCAGTATTTT.

The chain employs TRBV7-9 and TRBJ1-3, with TRBD1 matching over 9 bases. The CDR3 contains 16 residues. In germline, CDR1 is SEHNR, CDR2 FQNEAQ (reference sequence). J gave up 7 bases and V 6 bases, and 13 bases lay outside the gene matches. CDR3 sequence: CASSSAGQGGRNTIYF. The CDR3 DNA follows: TGTGCCAGCAGTTCAGCGGGACAGGGAGGCCGGAACACCATATATTTT.

The chain joins TRBV7-9 to TRBJ2-7, with D perhaps matching TRBD1 (6 bases). The CDR3 has 16 residues. The V gene's germline CDR1 is SEHNR and CDR2 FQNEAQ (reference sequence). V lost 5 bases and J 4 bases, leaving 21 bases between the germline ends. The CDR3 coding sequence is TGTGCCAGCAGCCTCAACGAGGACAGCGTCAGTTACGAGCAGTACTTC. It specifies CASSLNEDSVSYEQYF.

This chain joins TRBV7-2 and TRBJ2-7, with D perhaps TRBD1 (5 bases). CDR1 and CDR2 (germline): SGHTA, FQGNSA. The CDR3 covers 14 residues. V gave up 5 bases and J gave up 1 base, with 12 bases separating them. Here the CDR3 DNA reads TGTGCCAGCAGCCCAGAACAGGTATCCTACGAGCAGTACTTC. The encoded protein is CASSPEQVSYEQYF.

V and J are TRBV7-8 and TRBJ1-2, with 10 positions matching TRBD1. The CDR3 has 18 amino acids. CDR1 SGHVS and CDR2 FQNEAQ come from the germline V gene. Trimming cost V 5 bases and J 0 bases; bases outside gene matches: 12. The CDR3 loop is CASSRLGDRGPSNYGYTF. CDR3 nucleotide sequence: TGTGCCAGCAGCCGCCTCGGAGACAGGGGGCCCTCTAACTATGGCTACACCTTC. The full variable domain, rest sourced from reference TRBV7-8 and TRBJ1-2, is GAGVSQSPRYKVAKRGQDVALRCDPISGHVSLFWYQQALGQGPEFLTYFQNEAQLDKSGLPSDRFFAERPEGSVSTLKIQRTQQEDSAVYLCASSRLGDRGPSNYGYTFGSGTRLTVV.

This clone was detected only a few times. The CDR3 region has the DNA TGTGCCAGCAGCTTGCACCGGGACTCTGGAAACACCATATATTTT. It specifies CASSLHRDSGNTIYF. This chain joins TRBV5-4 and TRBJ1-3; D remains unclear. The germline gives CDR1 SGHNT, CDR2 YYREEE (reference sequence). The CDR3 extends over 15 amino acids. V lost 1 base to trimming and J lost 0 bases, with 8 bases between them.

This chain joins TRBV14 and TRBJ2-1; D remains unclear. The CDR3 length is 16 residues. The germline V gene has CDR1 SGHDN and CDR2 FVKESK. The V end lost 0 bases, the J end lost 5 bases, and 14 bases lay between the germline ends. CDR3 in DNA: TGTGCCAGCAGCCAAGATACGACTGTTACCAACAATGAGCAGTTCTTC. The encoded protein is CASSQDTTVTNNEQFF.

This chain uses TRBV7-3 with TRBJ1-1; tentative D call: TRBD1 (5 bases). Germline lookup yields CDR1 SGHTA and CDR2 FQGTGA. This CDR3 has 16 residues. V dropped 7 bases and J dropped 1 base, with 19 bases sitting between them. CDR3 sequence (DNA): TGTGCCAGCACCCTCGGTTGGGGCTCGAGGAACACTGAAGCTTTCTTT. This translates into CASTLGWGSRNTEAFF.

The chain employs TRBV6-5 and TRBJ2-7, with 7 bases lining up with TRBD2. V gave up 6 bases and J gave up 3 bases; unmatched junction bases: 11. The CDR3 loop spans 15 amino acids. The germline V gene encodes CDR1 MNHEY and CDR2 SVGAGI. The CDR3 loop reads CASSHGEGRYYEQYF. The CDR3 DNA follows: TGTGCCAGCAGCCACGGGGAGGGTCGCTACTACGAGCAGTACTTC.

The V and J genes are TRBV30 and TRBJ2-1; 7 bases align to TRBD2. The germline CDR1 and CDR2 sequences are GTSNPN and SVGIG (reference sequence). This CDR3 has 14 residues. The V and J ends lost 2 bases and 4 bases, in that order; junction bases with no gene match: 5. The CDR3 reads CAWSTQREYNEQFF. As DNA, the CDR3 is TGTGCCTGGAGTACCCAGCGGGAATACAATGAGCAGTTCTTC.

This chain connects TRBV11-2 to TRBJ1-1; TRBD1 agrees at 10 bases. Germline CDR1 is SGHAT and CDR2 is FQNNGV. CDR3 length equals 18 residues. Trimming at V came to 5 bases and at J to 0 bases, leaving 12 bases not matched to a gene. The CDR3 DNA reads as TGTGCCAGCAGCGAACTCCCGGGACAGGGGCCCATGAACACTGAAGCTTTCTTT. This codes for CASSELPGQGPMNTEAFF.

V gene TRBV7-2 combines with J gene TRBJ1-1; D not certain. CDR3 length: 14 amino acids. Trimming took off 3 bases at V and 3 bases at J, with 11 bases between the two ends. CDR1 and CDR2 (germline): SGHTA, FQGNSA. The CDR3 sequence: CASSFSPQDTEAFF. The CDR3 nucleotides read TGTGCCAGCAGCTTCTCCCCTCAGGACACTGAAGCTTTCTTT.

The chain combines TRBV4-1 with TRBJ1-5; 7 bases fit TRBD1. CDR1 MGHRA and CDR2 YSYEKL come from the germline V gene. The CDR3 covers 15 residues. With 4 bases clipped from V and 0 bases from J, the junction kept 3 bases outside the gene matches. DNA of the CDR3: TGCGCCAGCAGCCCCCACAGGGGTAGCAATCAGCCCCAGCATTTT. It is translated as CASSPHRGSNQPQHF.

Only one count was recorded for this clone. The gene calls are TRBV30 and TRBJ2-7, with TRBD2 matching 13 bases. Germline V gene lookup returns CDR1 GTSNPN and CDR2 SVGIG (reference sequence). The V and J ends lost 1 base and 6 bases, in that order; junction bases with no gene match: 9. The CDR3 has 16 residues. CDR3 residues: CAWSAGLAGVVREQYF. The CDR3 DNA sequence: TGTGCCTGGAGTGCCGGACTAGCGGGAGTCGTGCGCGAGCAGTACTTC. Complete variable domain (other parts from reference TRBV30 and TRBJ2-7): SQTIHQWPATLVQPVGSPLSLECTVEGTSNPNLYWYRQAAGRGLQLLFYSVGIGQISSEVPQNLSASRPQDRQFILSSKKLLLSDSGFYLCAWSAGLAGVVREQYFGPGTRLTVT.

In its sample, this clone was seen once. CDR3 sequence (DNA): TGTGCCAGCAGTTCTCGGACAGGGGAGTCTGGGGCCAACGTCCTGACTTTC. This encodes CASSSRTGESGANVLTF. The chain has TRBV28 and TRBJ2-6; 9 bases agree with TRBD1. CDR1 and CDR2 (germline): MDHEN, SYDVKM. The CDR3 has 17 residues. With V trimmed by 4 bases and J by 1 base, 5 bases remained unmatched. The full variable domain, with the rest looked up from reference TRBV28 and TRBJ2-6, is DVKVTQSSRYLVKRTGEKVFLECVQDMDHENMFWYRQDPGLGLRLIYFSYDVKMKEKGDIPEGYSVSREKKERFSLILESASTNQTSMYLCASSSRTGESGANVLTFGAGSRLTVL.

The chain links TRBV27 to TRBJ2-7; 7 bases are shared with TRBD1. Germline V gene sequence: CDR1 MNHEY, CDR2 SMNVEV (reference sequence). Trimming took 1 base from V and 0 from J; bases not matched to a gene: 9. The CDR3 has 17 residues. The CDR3 DNA sequence: TGTGCCAGCAGTTTATATCCGGGACAGCCGAGCTCCTACGAGCAGTACTTC. This sequence encodes CASSLYPGQPSSYEQYF.

The rearrangement links TRBV7-9 to TRBJ2-5, with a tentative D call TRBD2 (6 bases). The CDR3 is 14 amino acids. Trimming shortened V by 5 bases and J by 1 base, and 11 bases separated the two germline ends. Germline V gene data show CDR1 as SEHNR and CDR2 as FQNEAQ (reference sequence). CDR3 in DNA: TGTGCCAGCAGCCTGTTTAGCGGCCAAGAGACCCAGTACTTC. This encodes CASSLFSGQETQYF.

V is TRBV11-3 and J is TRBJ1-1, with D uncertain. V dropped 5 bases and J dropped 7 bases, with 11 bases sitting between them. The CDR3 loop spans 12 amino acids. CDR1 and CDR2 (germline): SGHNT, YENEEA. CDR3 coding DNA: TGTGCCAGCAGCCCCACCTCCGGTGAAGCTTTCTTT. This translates into CASSPTSGEAFF. Supplemented by reference TRBV11-3 and TRBJ1-1, the full variable domain reads EAGVVQSPRYKIIEKKQPVAFWCNPISGHNTLYWYLQNLGQGPELLIRYENEEAVDDSQLPKDRFSAERLKGVDSTLKIQPAELGDSAVYLCASSPTSGEAFFGQGTRLTVV.